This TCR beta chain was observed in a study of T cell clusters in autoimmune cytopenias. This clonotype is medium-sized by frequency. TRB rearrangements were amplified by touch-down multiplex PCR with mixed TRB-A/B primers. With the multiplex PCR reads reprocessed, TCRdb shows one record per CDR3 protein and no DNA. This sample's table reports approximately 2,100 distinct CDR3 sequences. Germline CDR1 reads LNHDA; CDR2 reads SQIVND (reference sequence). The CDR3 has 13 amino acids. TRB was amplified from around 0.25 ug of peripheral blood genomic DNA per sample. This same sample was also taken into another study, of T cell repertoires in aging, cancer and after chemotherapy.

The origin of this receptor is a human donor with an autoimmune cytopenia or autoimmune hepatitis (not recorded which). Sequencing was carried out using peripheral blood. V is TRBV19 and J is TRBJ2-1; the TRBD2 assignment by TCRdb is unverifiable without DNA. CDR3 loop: CASRSGSKNEQFF.